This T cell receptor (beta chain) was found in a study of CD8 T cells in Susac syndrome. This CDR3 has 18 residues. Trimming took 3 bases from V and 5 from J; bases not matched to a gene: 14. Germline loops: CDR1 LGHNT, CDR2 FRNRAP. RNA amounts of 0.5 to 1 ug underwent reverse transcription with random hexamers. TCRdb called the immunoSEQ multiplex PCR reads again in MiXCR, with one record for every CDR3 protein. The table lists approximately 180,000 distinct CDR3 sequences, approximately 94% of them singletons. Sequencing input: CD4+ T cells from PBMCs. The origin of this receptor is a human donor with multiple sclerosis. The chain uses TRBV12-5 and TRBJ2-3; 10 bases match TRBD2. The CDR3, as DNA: TGTGCTAGTGGTTTCCCCGGGGTAGCGGGGGGCCCGAGAGATACGCAGTATTTT. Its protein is CASGFPGVAGGPRDTQYF.